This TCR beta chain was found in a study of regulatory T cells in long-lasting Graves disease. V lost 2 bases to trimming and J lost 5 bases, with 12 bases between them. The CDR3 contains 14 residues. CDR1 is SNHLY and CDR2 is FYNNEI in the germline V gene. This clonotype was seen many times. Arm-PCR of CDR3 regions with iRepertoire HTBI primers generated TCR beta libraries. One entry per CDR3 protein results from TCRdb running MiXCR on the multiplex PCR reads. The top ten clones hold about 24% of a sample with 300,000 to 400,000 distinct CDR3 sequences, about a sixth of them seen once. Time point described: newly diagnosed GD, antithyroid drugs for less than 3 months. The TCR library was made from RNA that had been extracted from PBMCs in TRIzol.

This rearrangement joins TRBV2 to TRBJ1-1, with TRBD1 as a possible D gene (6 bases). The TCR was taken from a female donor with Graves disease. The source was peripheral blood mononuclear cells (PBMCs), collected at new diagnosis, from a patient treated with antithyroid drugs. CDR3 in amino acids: CASSENEGETEAFF. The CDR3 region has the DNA TGTGCCAGCAGTGAAAATGAGGGGGAAACTGAAGCTTTCTTT.